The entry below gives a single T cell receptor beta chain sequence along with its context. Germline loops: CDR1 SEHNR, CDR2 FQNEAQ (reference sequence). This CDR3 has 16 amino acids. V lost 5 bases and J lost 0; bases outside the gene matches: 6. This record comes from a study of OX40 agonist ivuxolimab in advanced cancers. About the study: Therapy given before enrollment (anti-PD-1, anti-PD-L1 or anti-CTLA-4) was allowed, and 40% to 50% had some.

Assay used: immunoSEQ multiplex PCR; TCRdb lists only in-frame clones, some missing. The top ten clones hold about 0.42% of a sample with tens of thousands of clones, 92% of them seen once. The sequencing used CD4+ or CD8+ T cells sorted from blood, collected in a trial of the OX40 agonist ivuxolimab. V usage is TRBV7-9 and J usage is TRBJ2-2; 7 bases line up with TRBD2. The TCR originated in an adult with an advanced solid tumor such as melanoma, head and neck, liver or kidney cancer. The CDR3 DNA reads TGTGCCAGCAGCGGGGAGGGTTATTCGAACACCGGGGAGCTGTTTTTT. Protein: CASSGEGYSNTGELFF.